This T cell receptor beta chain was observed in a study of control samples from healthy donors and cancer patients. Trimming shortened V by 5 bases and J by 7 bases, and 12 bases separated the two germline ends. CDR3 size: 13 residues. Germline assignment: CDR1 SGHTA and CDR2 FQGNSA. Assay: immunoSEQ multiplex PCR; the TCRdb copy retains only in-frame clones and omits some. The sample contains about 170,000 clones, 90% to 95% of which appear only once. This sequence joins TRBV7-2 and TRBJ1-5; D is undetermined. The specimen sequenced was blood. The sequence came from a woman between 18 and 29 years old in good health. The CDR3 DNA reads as TGTGCCAGCAGCGTAGATCGTAGCCAGCCCCAGCATTTT. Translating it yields CASSVDRSQPQHF.